One T cell receptor beta chain is described in this entry. Its antigen is unidentified. For TCRbeta, the library was prepared with unique molecular identifiers. TCRdb itself ran the PCR reads through MiXCR, one entry per CDR3 protein. Among about 1,000,000 distinct CDR3 sequences listed, about 29% were seen once. This sample is part of a study of T-cell reconstitution after alpha-beta-depleted transplantation in children. Overall study findings and caveats: Counts and diversity of T cells one year after transplant came mostly from newly produced T cells. Several hundred graft clones that had expanded were reportedly the source of alpha-beta T cells about two months after transplant. Where some patients showed high TCRbeta diversity at day 60, it came from recipient T cells and thymic progenitors that had survived.

This sequence was found in a boy under three years old who had a stem cell transplant for SCID, so the T cells may come from the graft donor. The sequencing used PBMCs, mostly from graft donor cells, collected 360 days after TCRalphabeta/CD19-depleted stem cell transplant.

DNA for the CDR3: TGCAGTGCGGCTGGACTAGCGGGGTACGAGACCCAGTACTTC. Residues: CSAAGLAGYETQYF. The chain combines TRBV20-1 with TRBJ2-5, with 12 bases matching TRBD2. The CDR3 has 14 residues. CDR1 and CDR2 (germline): DFQATT, SNEGSKA (reference sequence). V trimming: 6 bases; J trimming: 5 bases; junction bases outside the gene matches: 7.